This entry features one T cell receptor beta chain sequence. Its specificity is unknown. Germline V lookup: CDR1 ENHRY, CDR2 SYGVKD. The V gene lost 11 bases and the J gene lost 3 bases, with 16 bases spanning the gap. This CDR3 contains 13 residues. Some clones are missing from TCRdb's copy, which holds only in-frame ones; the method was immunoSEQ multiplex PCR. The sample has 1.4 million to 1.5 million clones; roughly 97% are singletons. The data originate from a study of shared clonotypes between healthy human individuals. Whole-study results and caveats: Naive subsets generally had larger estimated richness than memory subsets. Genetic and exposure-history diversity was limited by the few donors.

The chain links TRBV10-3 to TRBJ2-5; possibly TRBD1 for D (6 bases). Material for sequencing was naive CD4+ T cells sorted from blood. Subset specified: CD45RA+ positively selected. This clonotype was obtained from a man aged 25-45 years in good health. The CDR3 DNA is TGTGCCGCTAACAGGGCACCTAAAGAGACCCAGTACTTC. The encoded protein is CAANRAPKETQYF.